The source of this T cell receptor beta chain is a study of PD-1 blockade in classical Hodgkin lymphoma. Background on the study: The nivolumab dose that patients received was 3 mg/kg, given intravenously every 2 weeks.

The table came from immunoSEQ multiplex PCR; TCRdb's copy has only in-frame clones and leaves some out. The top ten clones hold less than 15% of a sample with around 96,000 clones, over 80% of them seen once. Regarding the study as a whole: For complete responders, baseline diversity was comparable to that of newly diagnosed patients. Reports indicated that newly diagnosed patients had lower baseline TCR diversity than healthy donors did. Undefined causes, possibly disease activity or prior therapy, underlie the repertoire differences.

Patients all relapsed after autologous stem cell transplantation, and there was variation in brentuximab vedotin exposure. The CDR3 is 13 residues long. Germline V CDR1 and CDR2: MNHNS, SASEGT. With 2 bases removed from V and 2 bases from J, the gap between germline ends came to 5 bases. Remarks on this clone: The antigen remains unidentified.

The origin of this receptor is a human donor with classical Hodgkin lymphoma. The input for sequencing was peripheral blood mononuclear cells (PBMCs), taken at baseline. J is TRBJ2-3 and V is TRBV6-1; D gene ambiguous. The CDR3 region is CASSEQDTDTQYF. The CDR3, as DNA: TGTGCCAGCAGTGAACAGGACACAGATACGCAGTATTTT.